Listed below are T cell receptor beta chains from one sample, sequenced in a study of vaccination and CD4 T cells after COVID-19. TCRdb reprocessed the PCR reads with MiXCR, giving one entry per CDR3 protein. The sample consists of some 10,000 distinct CDR3 sequences, 25% to 35% of them appearing once. Antigens for these TCRs are unknown. Source material: cultured CD4+ T cells from blood. The source of these receptors is a human donor with COVID-19. CDR3s include the opening cysteine and the closing phenylalanine or tryptophan. The D gene is left open where the match is weak.

TRBJ2-7	TRBV11-2	.	13	CASSLSMANEQYF
TRBJ2-3	TRBV6-2/TRBV6-3	.	15	CASSYNRRATDTQYF
TRBJ1-1	TRBV6-1	.	15	CASSVLVLMNTEAFF
TRBJ1-5	TRBV20-1	TRBD1	13	CSAKGQLNQPQHF
TRBJ1-5	TRBV12-3/TRBV12-4	.	17	CASSFGERRFTIWPQHF
TRBJ1-1	TRBV28	TRBD1	13	CASWDRGRTEAFF
TRBJ1-1	TRBV11-2	.	15	CASSPWESMNTEAFF
TRBJ2-5	TRBV2	TRBD2	15	CASTLLAGSQETQYF
TRBJ2-3	TRBV7-3	TRBD2	15	CASSQSGGATDTQYF
TRBJ2-1	TRBV6-1	TRBD2	15	CASSEGAGGLYEQFF
TRBJ2-7	TRBV19	.	14	CASSMIGQIHEQYF
TRBJ1-1	TRBV11-3	.	13	CASSLAKIPEAFF
TRBJ1-1	TRBV19	.	15	CASSIGLKGRYEAFF
TRBJ1-5	TRBV6-2/TRBV6-3	.	11	CASSKGSPQHF
TRBJ1-6	TRBV12-3/TRBV12-4	TRBD1	13	CASTEQGASPLHF
TRBJ2-7	TRBV5-6	.	16	CASSLLAIGQAPPQLF
TRBJ2-5	TRBV11-3	TRBD2	15	CASSLAAGASETQYF